The sequence of this T cell receptor (beta chain) was determined in a study of preoperative IRX-2 immunotherapy in early breast cancer. TCRdb's table, derived via immunoSEQ multiplex PCR, lists solely in-frame clones and lacks some. The sample lists about 19,000 clones, 85% occurring once. Treatment given: preoperative locoregional IRX-2 cytokine immunotherapy. Samples came from a phase Ib trial of preoperative locoregional IRX-2 cytokine immunotherapy. This CDR3 is built from 14 residues. The V end was cut by 2 bases, the J end by 3 bases, with 8 bases between. CDR1 and CDR2 from the germline V gene are LNHDA and SQIVND (reference sequence).

This clonotype was sampled from a human donor with breast cancer. The sequencing here drew on lymph node tissue, taken after IRX-2 immunotherapy. V is TRBV19 and J is TRBJ1-5; no definite D call. The CDR3 DNA follows: TGTGCCAGTAGTATAAGACAAGACAATCAGCCCCAGCATTTT. As protein: CASSIRQDNQPQHF.